Each of the 28 T cell receptor beta chains below was sequenced from the same sample in a study of early T cells in non-severe SARS-CoV-2 infection. TCRdb reprocessed the 5' RACE reads via MiXCR and lists one record per CDR3 protein. The sample holds 45,000 to 70,000 distinct CDR3 sequences, around 7.7% seen once. The sample in question was whole blood, obtained at baseline. The origin of the receptors is an adult who was a healthcare worker with PCR-confirmed SARS-CoV-2 infection or an uninfected control (not recorded which).

This clonotype appeared many times. The chain links TRBV2 to TRBJ1-5, with D unclear. V lost 2 bases and J lost 0, with 8 bases in between. The CDR3 loop spans 15 amino acids. The germline CDR1 and CDR2 sequences are SNHLY and FYNNEI. CDR3 amino acids: CASSERQNSNQPQHF. CDR3 in DNA: TGTGCCAGCAGTGAAAGGCAGAATAGCAATCAGCCCCAGCATTTT.

This clonotype was observed many times. The rearrangement joins TRBV18 to TRBJ2-3; D uncertain. The CDR3 has 15 residues. V was clipped by 2 bases and J by 1 base, with 10 bases between them. The germline CDR1 and CDR2 sequences are KGHSH and LQKENI. CDR3 loop: CASSPRTSRTDTQYF. The CDR3 nucleotides are TGTGCCAGCTCACCAAGGACCTCCCGCACAGATACGCAGTATTTT.

This clonotype was seen ten or more times. The gene calls are TRBV19 and TRBJ2-4; maybe TRBD1 (5 bases). The CDR3 is made up of 11 amino acids. V shed 11 bases and J shed 11 bases, with 16 bases lying between them. Germline V CDR1 and CDR2: LNHDA, SQIVND (reference sequence). CDR3 sequence (DNA): TGTGCCGTAGGCCCAGGGCCCCTTCAGTACTTC. Protein product: CAVGPGPLQYF.

V is TRBV20-1 and J is TRBJ2-7; possibly TRBD1 for D (5 bases). Germline V CDR1 and CDR2: DFQATT, SNEGSKA (reference sequence). This CDR3 has 14 amino acids. V was clipped by 0 bases and J by 2 bases, with 11 bases between them. CDR3: CSARDPDSPYEQYF. The CDR3 DNA sequence: TGCAGTGCTAGAGATCCAGACAGCCCCTACGAGCAGTACTTC.

The chain employs TRBV5-1 and TRBJ1-1; no clear D gene. The ends were cut back, 4 bases at V and 1 base at J, with 11 bases in the middle. Germline V gene lookup returns CDR1 SGHRS and CDR2 YFSETQ. This CDR3 is built from 14 residues. CDR3 nucleotides: TGCGCCAGCAGCCCGGGGTATAGGAACACTGAAGCTTTCTTT. Amino acid sequence: CASSPGYRNTEAFF.

This clonotype was seen only a few times. This sequence joins TRBV4-2 and TRBJ2-5; no reliable D call. The length of the CDR3 is 14 residues. CDR1 LGHNA and CDR2 YNFKEQ come from the germline V gene. The V and J ends lost 0 bases and 2 bases respectively, with 7 bases between them. CDR3 loop: CASSQERIQETQYF. The DNA of the CDR3 is TGTGCCAGCAGCCAAGAGCGGATACAAGAGACCCAGTACTTC.

This clonotype was found many times. The chain joins TRBV6-5 to TRBJ2-6; D call uncertain. The CDR3 is 16 residues long. Germline CDR1 reads MNHEY; CDR2 reads SVGAGI. V lost 0 bases and J lost 0, with 6 bases in between. In DNA, the CDR3 is TGTGCCAGCAGTTACTCGATCATCTCTGGGGCCAACGTCCTGACTTTC. Translation: CASSYSIISGANVLTF.

This clonotype was observed a few times. The chain employs TRBV5-1 and TRBJ2-2; a possible D gene is TRBD2 (5 bases). Germline CDR1 is SGHRS and CDR2 is YFSETQ. V lost 0 bases to trimming and J lost 6 bases, with 18 bases between them. This CDR3 spans 17 amino acids. The DNA of the CDR3 is TGCGCCAGCAGCTTGGTTAATAACCCGGGGTCCTCCGGGGAGCTGTTTTTT. Amino acids: CASSLVNNPGSSGELFF.

This clonotype occurred many times. This chain joins TRBV7-9 and TRBJ2-2, with 8 bases that match TRBD1. J lost 0 bases, V lost 4 bases, and 4 bases had no gene match. CDR3 length: 16 amino acids. Germline CDR1 SEHNR, CDR2 FQNEAQ (reference sequence). CDR3 region: CASSYGQGPNTGELFF. The CDR3 nucleotides are TGTGCCAGCAGCTACGGACAGGGACCGAACACCGGGGAGCTGTTTTTT.

The chain combines TRBV19 with TRBJ2-7, with 10 bases fitting TRBD1. V lost 2 bases, J lost 5 bases, and 6 bases stayed unmatched. There are 15 residues in the CDR3. Germline V CDR1 and CDR2: LNHDA, SQIVND (reference sequence). The CDR3 bases are TGTGCCAGTAGTATAAAGACAGGGGGCGGCCACGAGCAGTACTTC. Translated: CASSIKTGGGHEQYF.

Only a few counts were recorded for this clonotype. The chain links TRBV7-2 to TRBJ2-3; 11 nucleotides agree with TRBD2. The V and J ends lost 1 base and 7 bases, in that order; junction bases with no gene match: 7. The CDR3 length is 16 residues. Germline CDR1 is SGHTA and CDR2 is FQGNSA. The CDR3 sequence is CASSLELAGVSYTQYF. The CDR3 region has the DNA TGTGCCAGCAGCTTAGAACTAGCGGGAGTTTCGTATACGCAGTATTTT.

This clonotype has a handful of counts. This chain connects TRBV20-1 to TRBJ2-7, with D maybe TRBD2 (6 bases). The V gene's germline CDR1 is DFQATT and CDR2 SNEGSKA (reference sequence). V was clipped by 2 bases and J by 0 bases, with 14 bases between them. The CDR3 spans 15 residues. The CDR3 spells CSARTPSEPSYEQYF. DNA for the CDR3: TGCAGTGCTAGAACTCCTAGCGAACCCTCCTACGAGCAGTACTTC.

The V and J genes are TRBV4-1 and TRBJ2-1, with D unclear. V was pared by 0 bases and J by 4 bases, with 4 bases between. Germline assignment: CDR1 MGHRA and CDR2 YSYEKL. CDR3 length: 13 amino acids. The CDR3 nucleotides are TGCGCCAGCAGCCAAGATCTTTACAATGAGCAGTTCTTC. Residues: CASSQDLYNEQFF.

This clonotype was seen a handful of times. The chain combines TRBV20-1 with TRBJ2-1, with D perhaps matching TRBD1 or TRBD2 (5 bases each). Germline lookup yields CDR1 DFQATT and CDR2 SNEGSKA (reference sequence). This CDR3 contains 15 residues. Trimming took 1 base from V and 0 from J, leaving 10 bases between them. CDR3 residues: CSARGGRSSYNEQFF. CDR3 coding DNA: TGCAGTGCTAGAGGGGGACGAAGCTCCTACAATGAGCAGTTCTTC.

J is TRBJ2-1 and V is TRBV28; possibly TRBD1 or TRBD2 for D (6 bases each). CDR1 and CDR2 from the germline V gene are MDHEN and SYDVKM. The V gene lost 6 bases and the J gene lost 5 bases, with 17 bases spanning the gap. There are 15 residues in the CDR3. CDR3 sequence (DNA): TGTGCCAGCAGGGCGGGACACTCGGTAAACAATGAGCAGTTCTTC. Encoded protein: CASRAGHSVNNEQFF.

The rearrangement joins TRBV10-3 to TRBJ2-7; 12 bases line up with TRBD2. The CDR3 totals 18 residues. V shed 2 bases and J 3 bases; nucleotides not matched to a gene: 11. The germline gives CDR1 ENHRY, CDR2 SYGVKD. The chain's CDR3 is CAISETQTLAGGGYEQYF. For the CDR3, the DNA is TGTGCCATCAGTGAGACGCAGACCCTAGCGGGAGGGGGCTACGAGCAGTACTTC.

This clonotype appeared many times. This sequence joins TRBV18 and TRBJ2-7, with unresolved D. V lost 5 bases to trimming and J lost 0 bases, with 5 bases between them. The V gene's germline CDR1 is KGHSH and CDR2 LQKENI. There are 12 residues in the CDR3. In nucleotides, the CDR3 is TGTGCCAGCTCAGGGTTCTCCTACGAGCAGTACTTC. Protein product: CASSGFSYEQYF.

On this clonotype: This may stem from a read error, because a much larger clone lies one nucleotide away. Written as DNA, the CDR3 is TGTGCCAGCAGCGGGGCCAGGGCGGGACCCATCGGGGAGCTGTTTTTT. Residues: CASSGARAGPIGELFF. The gene calls are TRBV11-3 and TRBJ2-2; the D gene is possibly TRBD2 (6 bases). V lost 5 bases and J lost 7, with 20 bases in between. The CDR3 consists of 16 residues. Per the germline V gene, CDR1 is SGHNT and CDR2 is YENEEA.

This clonotype was seen ten or more times. CDR3 coding DNA: TGTGCCAGCATCGACAGGGGGTACAATGGGGCCAACGTCCTGACTTTC. It codes for CASIDRGYNGANVLTF. This chain links TRBV7-9 with TRBJ2-6, with 9 bases aligning to TRBD1. Germline loops: CDR1 SEHNR, CDR2 FQNEAQ (reference sequence). The V and J ends lost 7 bases and 3 bases, in that order; junction bases with no gene match: 7. CDR3 length: 16 residues. Full variable domain (outside the CDR3, taken from reference TRBV7-9 and TRBJ2-6): DTGVSQNPRHKITKRGQNVTFRCDPISEHNRLYWYRQTLGQGPEFLTYFQNEAQLEKSRLLSDRFSAERPKGSFSTLEIQRTEQGDSAMYLCASIDRGYNGANVLTFGAGSRLTVL.

The chain is built from TRBV10-3 and TRBJ2-3; 8 bases are shared with TRBD1. CDR3 length: 15 residues. V was clipped by 5 bases and J by 2 bases; unmatched bases: 6. Germline V gene data show CDR1 as ENHRY and CDR2 as SYGVKD. The CDR3 DNA is TGTGCCATCAGTCTCCGGACAGGGCACACAGATACGCAGTATTTT. It specifies CAISLRTGHTDTQYF.

The V gene is TRBV7-8, the J gene TRBJ2-3, with 10 bases fitting TRBD1. The ends lost 2 bases at V and 0 bases at J; junction bases unmatched: 8. CDR3 length: 18 amino acids. In germline, CDR1 is SGHVS, CDR2 FQNEAQ. CDR3 protein: CASSLRDRGSFSTDTQYF. The CDR3 nucleotides are TGTGCCAGCAGCTTAAGGGACAGGGGATCTTTTAGCACAGATACGCAGTATTTT.

This clonotype came up a few times. The genes are TRBV30 and TRBJ1-1; D is unresolved. V dropped 2 bases and J dropped 0 bases, with 4 bases sitting between them. The CDR3 runs 12 residues. Germline V CDR1 and CDR2: GTSNPN, SVGIG (reference sequence). The CDR3 bases are TGTGCCTGGAGTATCATGAACACTGAAGCTTTCTTT. Protein product: CAWSIMNTEAFF. The full variable domain, with the rest looked up from reference TRBV30 and TRBJ1-1, is SQTIHQWPATLVQPVGSPLSLECTVEGTSNPNLYWYRQAAGRGLQLLFYSVGIGQISSEVPQNLSASRPQDRQFILSSKKLLLSDSGFYLCAWSIMNTEAFFGQGTRLTVV.

This clonotype was seen more than once but under ten times. The genes are TRBV7-2 and TRBJ1-2, with D maybe TRBD1 (6 bases). The CDR3 totals 13 residues. Trimming removed 5 bases from V and 6 bases from J, with 13 bases in between. Germline loops: CDR1 SGHTA, CDR2 FQGNSA. This chain's CDR3 is CASSLQGNHGYTF. CDR3 bases: TGTGCCAGCAGCCTCCAGGGGAACCATGGCTACACCTTC. Looking up the rest from reference TRBV7-2 and TRBJ1-2 gives the full variable domain: GAGVSQSPSNKVTEKGKDVELRCDPISGHTALYWYRQSLGQGLEFLIYFQGNSAPDKSGLPSDRFSAERTGGSVSTLTIQRTQQEDSAVYLCASSLQGNHGYTFGSGTRLTVV.

Ten or more counts support this clonotype. The chain uses TRBV7-2 and TRBJ2-7; 8 bases fit TRBD2. V dropped 4 bases and J dropped 3; count of bases not matched to a gene: 5. CDR1 is SGHTA and CDR2 is FQGNSA in the germline V gene. The CDR3 has 14 amino acids. The CDR3 is CASSSSGPIYEQYF. The DNA for the CDR3 is TGTGCCAGCAGCTCTAGCGGGCCTATCTACGAGCAGTACTTC.

The CDR3 nucleotides read TGTGCCAGCAGGGACCTAGCTACTAGCCCAGATACGCAGTATTTT. Its translation is CASRDLATSPDTQYF. This chain joins TRBV13 and TRBJ2-3; a possible D gene is TRBD2 (6 bases). Deletions cut 6 bases from V and 4 bases from J, with 17 bases between. The CDR3 is made up of 15 amino acids. CDR1 and CDR2 (germline): PRHDT, FYEKMQ (reference sequence).

For the CDR3, the DNA is TGCAGTGCCCCGGCCCCTACAGGGAATAATTCACCCCTCCACTTT. Translated: CSAPAPTGNNSPLHF. The genes are TRBV20-1 and TRBJ1-6; a weak D match, TRBD1 (6 bases). The CDR3 is 15 amino acids. Trimming shortened V by 6 bases and J by 5 bases, and 17 bases separated the two germline ends. Germline V CDR1 and CDR2: DFQATT, SNEGSKA (reference sequence).

This clonotype has at least ten counts. This chain connects TRBV6-5 to TRBJ1-5; D is perhaps TRBD1 (5 bases). The CDR3 is made up of 17 amino acids. The V end was cut by 5 bases, the J end by 2 bases, with 19 bases between. Germline CDR1 reads MNHEY; CDR2 reads SVGAGI. The CDR3 loop reads CASSATGSGRGNQPQHF. CDR3 in DNA: TGTGCCAGCAGTGCCACAGGTTCTGGTAGGGGCAATCAGCCCCAGCATTTT.

This clonotype was found many times. The chain combines TRBV2 with TRBJ2-1, with 16 nucleotides matching TRBD2. The CDR3 is 15 residues long. In germline, CDR1 is SNHLY, CDR2 FYNNEI. The V gene end was trimmed by 7 bases and the J gene end by 13 bases; junction bases not matched to a gene: 10. The CDR3 spells CASTDAGLAGGGQFF. The CDR3 region has the DNA TGTGCCAGCACTGACGCGGGACTAGCGGGAGGGGGTCAGTTCTTC.